The entry below describes one T cell receptor beta chain. TCRdb's table, derived via immunoSEQ multiplex PCR, lists solely in-frame clones and lacks some. The sample includes around 83,000 clones, roughly 93% of them seen just once. This CDR3 spans 13 amino acids. Germline V CDR1 and CDR2: WNHNN, SYGVQD (reference sequence). Trimming cost V 4 bases and J 6 bases; bases outside gene matches: 0. This specimen comes from a study of control samples from healthy donors and cancer patients. Sequencing was done on a sample of PBMCs. The rearrangement joins TRBV10-1 to TRBJ2-2, with TRBD1 matching over 9 bases. The sequence was collected from a woman between 40 and 55 years old with lung cancer. This CDR3 reads CASSGDRAGELFF. CDR3 bases: TGCGCCAGCAGTGGGGACAGGGCCGGGGAGCTGTTTTTT.